A single sample gave rise to the 25 T cell receptor beta chains below, sequenced in a study of brain T cells in children with intractable seizures. Sequencing used immunoSEQ multiplex PCR; TCRdb keeps in-frame clones, though not all of them. Of 88,000 or so clones in the sample, more than 75% were seen once. The starting material was peripheral blood, obtained at surgery. Source of these receptors: a girl aged 2 to 10 with Rasmussen encephalitis and intractable seizures.

V usage is TRBV11-2 and J usage is TRBJ2-7; D ambiguous. This CDR3 has 15 amino acids. Germline values: CDR1 SGHAT, CDR2 FQNNGV. Trimming stripped 3 bases from V and 0 bases from J, with 12 bases between. This CDR3 reads CASSFGSHLSYEQYF. CDR3 nucleotides: TGTGCCAGCAGCTTCGGATCGCACCTCTCCTACGAGCAGTACTTC.

The chain couples TRBV5-6 to TRBJ1-3, with 7 bases matching TRBD1. The trim removed 2 bases at V and 3 bases at J, leaving 8 bases unmatched. In germline, CDR1 is SGHDT, CDR2 YYEEEE. This CDR3 comprises 16 residues. Here the CDR3 reads CASSFLRGPRGNTIYF. The CDR3 DNA sequence: TGTGCCAGCAGCTTTCTTAGGGGGCCTCGTGGAAACACCATATATTTT.

The V call is TRBV5-5, the J call TRBJ2-7; D is undetermined. The CDR3 totals 12 residues. Trimming removed 3 bases at V and 0 bases at J, with 4 bases between. Germline lookup yields CDR1 SGHKS and CDR2 YYEKEE (reference sequence). The CDR3 loop is CASSSSSYEQYF. CDR3 nucleotide sequence: TGTGCCAGCAGCTCGAGCTCCTACGAGCAGTACTTC.

This chain connects TRBV7-3 to TRBJ2-1; D not resolved. CDR1 and CDR2 (germline): SGHTA, FQGTGA. The CDR3 has 13 residues. V was trimmed by 5 bases and J by 6 bases, leaving 11 bases between them. The DNA of the CDR3 is TGTGCCAGCAGCCCCGCTAGGGCCAATGAGCAGTTCTTC. Residues: CASSPARANEQFF.

The CDR3 nucleotides are TGTGCCAGCAGCTTGCTCGGACCGGGTGAGAATGAGCAGTTCTTC. It translates to CASSLLGPGENEQFF. The chain carries TRBV7-2 and TRBJ2-1; D call uncertain. The CDR3 loop spans 15 amino acids. From germline, CDR1 is SGHTA and CDR2 FQGNSA. Trimming left V 3 bases short and J 7 bases short, with 16 bases between. The full variable domain, rest sourced from reference TRBV7-2 and TRBJ2-1, is GAGVSQSPSNKVTEKGKDVELRCDPISGHTALYWYRQSLGQGLEFLIYFQGNSAPDKSGLPSDRFSAERTGGSVSTLTIQRTQQEDSAVYLCASSLLGPGENEQFFGPGTRLTVL.

This clone came up once. The chain has TRBV27 and TRBJ2-1; maybe TRBD1 (6 bases). The CDR3 covers 12 residues. The V gene lost 4 bases and the J gene lost 5 bases, with 6 bases spanning the gap. Germline assignment: CDR1 MNHEY and CDR2 SMNVEV (reference sequence). DNA of the CDR3: TGTGCCAGCAGTTACAGGGACAATGAGCAGTTCTTC. The encoded protein is CASSYRDNEQFF.

This chain joins TRBV11-2 and TRBJ2-7; D is undetermined. The CDR3 sequence is 13 residues long. Germline V gene sequence: CDR1 SGHAT, CDR2 FQNNGV. Trimming left V 1 base short and J 4 bases short, with 8 bases between. The CDR3 region is CASSLVSLYEQYF. CDR3 bases: TGTGCCAGCAGCTTAGTATCCCTTTACGAGCAGTACTTC.

The genes are TRBV19 and TRBJ2-6; D may be TRBD1 (5 bases). Deletions cut 7 bases from V and 0 bases from J, with 19 bases between. The CDR3 has 18 residues. The germline V gene encodes CDR1 LNHDA and CDR2 SQIVND (reference sequence). The CDR3 bases are TGTGCCAGTAAAGAATTCGGCGGCAGGGACTCTGGGGCCAACGTCCTGACTTTC. Its translation is CASKEFGGRDSGANVLTF.

V gene TRBV18 combines with J gene TRBJ1-3; no definite D call. V dropped 4 bases and J dropped 0 bases, with 16 bases sitting between them. CDR3 length: 17 amino acids. The V gene's germline CDR1 is KGHSH and CDR2 LQKENI. The CDR3 DNA is TGTGCCAGCTCACTGGACCGGCTCCCTAGCTCTGGAAACACCATATATTTT. It codes for CASSLDRLPSSGNTIYF.

There are a few counts of this clone. The chain joins TRBV12-3 or TRBV12-4 to TRBJ2-2; D ambiguous. The CDR3 has 12 amino acids. The V end lost 6 bases, the J end lost 4 bases, and 6 bases lay between the germline ends. For the CDR3, the DNA is TGTGCCAGCAGAAAGTTCACCGGGGAGCTGTTTTTT. This encodes CASRKFTGELFF.

The V and J genes are TRBV6-4 and TRBJ1-2, with D possibly being TRBD1 (5 bases). Between the trimmed V and J ends, which lost 0 bases and 5 bases, there was a span of 10 bases. The germline V gene encodes CDR1 MRHNA and CDR2 SNTAGT. The CDR3 runs to 14 residues. The CDR3 nucleotides read TGTGCCAGCAGTGACTCCCAGGGAATGTATGGCTACACCTTC. Translated, it gives CASSDSQGMYGYTF.

This rearrangement joins TRBV19 to TRBJ2-7; D ambiguous. Germline CDR1 reads LNHDA; CDR2 reads SQIVND (reference sequence). The CDR3 has 12 amino acids. Trimming left V 6 bases short and J 5 bases short, with 11 bases between. The CDR3 sequence is CASSFPPNEQYF. The CDR3 DNA follows: TGTGCCAGTAGCTTTCCCCCCAACGAGCAGTACTTC.

The J gene is TRBJ1-2, the V gene TRBV7-3, with D possibly TRBD1 on 5 matching bases. The CDR3 totals 14 residues. Per the germline V gene, CDR1 is SGHTA and CDR2 is FQGTGA. V shed 5 bases and J shed 1 base, with 11 bases lying between them. The CDR3: CASSIRDGNYGYTF. In DNA form, the CDR3 reads TGTGCCAGCAGCATCCGGGACGGTAACTATGGCTACACCTTC.

This rearrangement joins TRBV11-2 to TRBJ2-2, with 16 bases fitting TRBD2. Germline V gene data show CDR1 as SGHAT and CDR2 as FQNNGV. V lost 4 bases and J lost 4; bases outside the gene matches: 6. This CDR3 has 18 amino acids. CDR3 sequence: CASSWGLAGGLVTGELFF. Here the CDR3 DNA reads TGTGCCAGCAGCTGGGGACTAGCGGGAGGGCTGGTCACCGGGGAGCTGTTTTTT.

J is TRBJ1-2 and V is TRBV6-8; D is perhaps TRBD1 (6 bases). Germline CDR1 and CDR2: MNHGY and SAAAGT. Trimming pared 7 bases from V and 8 bases from J, leaving 17 bases between. The CDR3 has 13 residues. The CDR3 DNA reads as TGTGCCAGCACCCGGGACATAAACCACGGCTACACCTTC. This encodes CASTRDINHGYTF.

The CDR3 DNA is TGTGCCAGCACCCCCGGCGGGCAGGGAAACTACGAGCAGTACTTC. Translated, it gives CASTPGGQGNYEQYF. The chain is built from TRBV7-6 and TRBJ2-7, with D perhaps TRBD1 or TRBD2 (5 bases each). Germline values: CDR1 SGHVS, CDR2 FNYEAQ. Trimming took off 7 bases at V and 3 bases at J, with 19 bases between the two ends. This CDR3 region has 15 residues.

This clone was counted a single time. The rearrangement joins TRBV7-9 to TRBJ2-7; 8 bases map to TRBD1. V trimming: 7 bases; J trimming: 6 bases; junction bases outside the gene matches: 11. Per germline, CDR1 SEHNR and CDR2 FQNEAQ (reference sequence). This CDR3 region has 14 residues. The CDR3 sequence: CASNPPGQGAEQYF. CDR3 nucleotides: TGTGCCAGCAACCCGCCTGGGCAGGGGGCCGAGCAGTACTTC.

This clone has only one observation. The chain carries TRBV5-1 and TRBJ2-7, with D possibly matching TRBD2 (5 bases). Germline V CDR1 and CDR2: SGHRS, YFSETQ. V gave up 2 bases and J gave up 3 bases, with 9 bases separating them. This CDR3 comprises 13 residues. CDR3 in DNA: TGCGCCAGCAGCTTCGAGGGAAACTACGAGCAGTACTTC. It codes for CASSFEGNYEQYF.

The chain has TRBV16 and TRBJ1-3, with D uncertain. The CDR3 contains 16 residues. CDR1 is KGHSY, CDR2 FQNENV, per germline. Between the trimmed V and J ends, which lost 4 bases and 0 bases, there was a span of 13 bases. The CDR3 loop reads CASSRTRQLSGNTIYF. As DNA, the CDR3 is TGTGCCAGCAGCCGAACCCGACAACTCTCTGGAAACACCATATATTTT.

The CDR3 sequence is CASSLLAGGSYNEQFF. The CDR3 nucleotides are TGTGCCAGCAGCTTATTAGCGGGAGGCTCCTACAATGAGCAGTTCTTC. V gene TRBV11-3 combines with J gene TRBJ2-1; 10 positions match TRBD2. Germline assignment: CDR1 SGHNT and CDR2 YENEEA. V dropped 2 bases and J dropped 0; count of bases not matched to a gene: 1. The CDR3 sequence is 16 residues long.

The CDR3 loop reads CASSFGAGGQETQYF. DNA for the CDR3: TGTGCCAGCAGTTTTGGGGCGGGAGGGCAAGAGACCCAGTACTTC. The chain has TRBV27 and TRBJ2-5; 9 bases agree with TRBD2. Germline V lookup: CDR1 MNHEY, CDR2 SMNVEV (reference sequence). The ends lost 3 bases at V and 2 bases at J; junction bases unmatched: 4. This CDR3 has 15 residues.

The chain couples TRBV30 to TRBJ1-2; 10 bases align to TRBD1. The V gene's germline CDR1 is GTSNPN and CDR2 SVGIG (reference sequence). The J segment lost 2 bases and the V segment lost 1 base, leaving 7 bases of the junction unmatched. CDR3 length equals 16 residues. The CDR3 protein is CAWSGLGDRGNYGYTF. CDR3 sequence (DNA): TGTGCCTGGAGTGGATTAGGGGACAGGGGCAACTATGGCTACACCTTC.

The rearrangement links TRBV16 to TRBJ1-2, with D maybe TRBD1 (5 bases). V lost 1 base, J lost 8 bases, and 11 bases lay in between. The CDR3 runs to 13 residues. CDR1 and CDR2 from the germline V gene are KGHSY and FQNENV. CDR3 DNA: TGTGCCAGCAGCCAATTAGCGGGACGCGGCTACACCTTC. Protein product: CASSQLAGRGYTF.

This clone has ten or more counts. The chain uses TRBV5-5 and TRBJ1-2; D is unresolved. The CDR3 is 11 residues long. The germline CDR1 and CDR2 sequences are SGHKS and YYEKEE (reference sequence). V dropped 3 bases and J dropped 5 bases, with 5 bases sitting between them. The CDR3: CASSSLYGYTF. CDR3 DNA sequence: TGTGCCAGCAGCTCTTTATATGGCTACACCTTC.

The J gene is TRBJ1-3, the V gene TRBV21-1; the table gives TRBD1 as D, unverified against the DNA. TRBV21-1 is reported as a pseudogene. This CDR3 is 17 amino acids long. Written as DNA, the CDR3 is TGTGCCAGCAGCCCCCTTCGGGACAGGGAGACTGGAAACACCATATATTTT. This codes for CASSPLRDRETGNTIYF.